This TCR beta chain was found in a study of T cell changes during pregnancy in multiple sclerosis (dated by TCRdb to the late 2010s). Study-level background: The study examined how the T cell repertoire changed over the course of pregnancy in women with multiple sclerosis.

Library prep was done by the immunoSEQ multiplex PCR assay. TCRdb retrieved this table from immuneACCESS and kept in-frame rearrangements only. Not all clones are present; in checked studies, unresolved V genes account for under half, and no reason is known for the remainder. Present in this sample are 34,000 or so clones, around nine tenths of which were seen just once. The ten largest clones represent around an eighth of the sample. V is cut by 1 base and J by 7 bases, and the space between the germline ends is 11 bases. The germline V gene supplies CDR1 MGHRA and CDR2 YSYEKL. Including cysteine and phenylalanine, the CDR3 has 13 amino acids. The sequence is cut down to CDR3 DNA, 39 bases in frame from base 1. With regard to this clone: The target of this receptor is not known. No much larger clone is present one base from it, and per-base qualities are unavailable.

This TCR was recovered from a female donor with multiple sclerosis, enrolled in a pregnancy study. The rearrangement combines TRBV4-1 with TRBJ2-7, with the D gene not confidently named. The sample was CD8+ T cells from peripheral blood mononuclear cells, taken in the first trimester of pregnancy. This receptor carries the CDR3 CASSQGTAREQYF. At the DNA level, the sequence is TGCGCCAGCAGCCAAGGCACAGCAAGGGAGCAGTACTTC.